The present T cell receptor beta chain was sequenced within a study of blood T cell repertoires in COVID-19. About the research overall: COVID-19 samples, acute and convalescent, were from the United States, Italy and Spain. T cells, B-cell-depleted T cells, or PBMCs provided the cDNA or gDNA that served as material.

Under the authors' procedure: From reference gene primer amplification, estimates of nucleated cell counts were derived. The protocol was immunoSEQ multiplex PCR, while the TCRdb copy is restricted to in-frame clones and leaves out a portion. V, J and clone size were drawn from that table, and D and trimming were deduced from the DNA. The sample has around 100,000 clones, roughly nine tenths seen once. CDR3 size: 16 residues. V was clipped by 0 bases and J by 4 bases, with 13 bases between them. Looked up from germline, CDR1 is LGHDT and CDR2 is YNNKEL (reference sequence). V gene TRBV3-1 (or the pseudogene TRBV3-2) combines with J gene TRBJ2-1, with a weak D call TRBD1 (6 bases). The receptor was derived from a man aged 50-59 years with active COVID-19. Sequencing input: peripheral blood. In DNA, the CDR3 is TGTGCCAGCAGCCAAGACGACAGGCTAAGTTACAATGAGCAGTTCTTC. This encodes CASSQDDRLSYNEQFF.